This T cell receptor beta chain was profiled in a study of technical replicates of blood from several donors. Measured with immunoSEQ multiplex PCR; TCRdb has only the in-frame clones, and not every one. The profile shows 65,000 to 80,000 clones, 93% of them singletons. The CDR3 sequence is 13 residues long. Germline-derived CDR1 and CDR2 are SGDLS and YYNGEE. V gave up 2 bases and J gave up 1 base, with 6 bases separating them. The receptor was isolated from a human donor in good health. The material sequenced was T cells isolated from PBMCs. The rearrangement joins TRBV9 to TRBJ1-2; D is unresolved. DNA for the CDR3: TGTGCCAGCAGCGTCGGTTATAACTATGGCTACACCTTC. Protein: CASSVGYNYGYTF.